The rows below give T cell receptor beta chains drawn from one sample of a study of CD8+ T cells in alopecia areata. The table came from immunoSEQ multiplex PCR; TCRdb's copy has only in-frame clones and leaves some out. The sample shows roughly 130,000 clones, over 50% of them seen only once. This sample comprised CD4+ T cells sorted from blood, obtained at week 0. Source of these receptors: a human donor with alopecia areata. CDR3s include the opening cysteine and the closing phenylalanine or tryptophan. The D gene is left open where the match is weak. Clone size appears in some rows only: once, few, many, or a class for an expanded clone.

- | TRBJ2-1 | TRBD2 | TRBV18 | 15 | CASSPASGGAHEQFF | TGTGCCAGCTCACCCGCTAGCGGGGGGGCCCATGAGCAGTTCTTC
- | TRBJ1-1 | - | TRBV5-6 | 13 | CASSLLGRDEAFF | TGTGCCAGCAGCTTGCTGGGGCGCGATGAAGCTTTCTTT
- | TRBJ2-1 | - | TRBV28 | 11 | CASSFLGEQFF | TGTGCCAGCAGTTTTTTGGGTGAGCAGTTCTTC
once | TRBJ2-3 | TRBD2 | TRBV27 | 17 | CASSLRGLAVTTDTQYF | TGTGCCAGCAGTTTACGGGGACTAGCGGTAACAACAGATACGCAGTATTTT
- | TRBJ1-2 | - | TRBV6-1 | 12 | CASSLGGDGYTF | TGTGCCAGCAGTCTGGGGGGGGATGGCTACACCTTC
- | TRBJ2-7 | TRBD2 | TRBV14 | 15 | CASSKGLAFTYEQYF | TGTGCCAGCAGCAAGGGACTAGCGTTCACCTACGAGCAGTACTTC
- | TRBJ2-5 | TRBD1 | TRBV28 | 14 | CASSWTGGMKTQYF | TGTGCCAGCAGTTGGACAGGGGGTATGAAGACCCAGTACTTC
- | TRBJ1-1 | - | TRBV5-1 | 15 | CASSLAQGKGTEAFF | TGCGCCAGCAGCTTGGCACAGGGAAAGGGCACTGAAGCTTTCTTT
once | TRBJ2-5 | TRBD2 | TRBV7-2 | 15 | CASSSLAGGQETQYF | TGTGCCAGCAGCTCACTAGCGGGGGGGCAAGAGACCCAGTACTTC
- | TRBJ2-4 | - | TRBV2 | 15 | CASSQQAGARNIQYF | TGTGCCAGCAGTCAACAGGCCGGGGCAAGAAACATTCAGTACTTC
once | TRBJ2-5 | - | TRBV5-1 | 13 | CASSPRLQETQYF | TGCGCCAGCAGCCCTAGATTACAAGAGACCCAGTACTTC